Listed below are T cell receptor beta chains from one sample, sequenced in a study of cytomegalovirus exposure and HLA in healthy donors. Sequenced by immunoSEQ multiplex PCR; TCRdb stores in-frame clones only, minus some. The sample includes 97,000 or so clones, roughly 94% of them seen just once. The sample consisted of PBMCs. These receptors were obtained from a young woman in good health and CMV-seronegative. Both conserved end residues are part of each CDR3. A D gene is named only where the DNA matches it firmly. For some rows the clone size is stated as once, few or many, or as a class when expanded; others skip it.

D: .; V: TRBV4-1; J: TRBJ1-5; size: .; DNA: TGCGCCAGCAGCCAAGGTCCTGGGGGCCCACAGCCCCAGCATTTT; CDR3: CASSQGPGGPQPQHF
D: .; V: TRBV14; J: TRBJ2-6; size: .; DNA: TGTGCCAGCAGCCAAGCAAGGGCAGGGACTGGGGCCAACGTCCTGACTTTC; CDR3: CASSQARAGTGANVLTF
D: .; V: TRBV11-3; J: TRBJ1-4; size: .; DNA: TGTGCCAGCAGCTTAGATGCGGCTAATGAAAAACTGTTTTTT; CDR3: CASSLDAANEKLFF
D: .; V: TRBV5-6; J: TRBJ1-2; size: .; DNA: TGTGCCAGCAGCTTTAGCCAGGGGACGATGATAGGCTACACCTTC; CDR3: CASSFSQGTMIGYTF
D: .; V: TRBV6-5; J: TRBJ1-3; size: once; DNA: TGTGCCAGCAGTTACTCCGGGTTTTGGGCTGGAAACACCATATATTTT; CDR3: CASSYSGFWAGNTIYF
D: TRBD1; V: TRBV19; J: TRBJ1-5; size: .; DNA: TGTGCCAGTAGTATCCGACAGGGGGGTTACAGTAGGGGCAATCAGCCCCAGCATTTT; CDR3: CASSIRQGGYSRGNQPQHF
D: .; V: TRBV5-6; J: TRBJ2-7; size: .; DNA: TGTGCCAGCAGCTCCGACAGGGAGGACTACGAGCAGTACTTC; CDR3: CASSSDREDYEQYF
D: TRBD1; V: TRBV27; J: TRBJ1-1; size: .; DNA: TGTGCCAGCAGACAGGGGCGGGAAGCTTTCTTT; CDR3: CASRQGREAFF
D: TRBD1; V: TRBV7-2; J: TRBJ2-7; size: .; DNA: TGTGCCAGCAGCACGGACAGGGGAACCTACGAGCAGTACTTC; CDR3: CASSTDRGTYEQYF
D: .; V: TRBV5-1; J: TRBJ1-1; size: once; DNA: TGCGCCAGCAGCTTGTGGGGGGGCACTGAAGCTTTCTTT; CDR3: CASSLWGGTEAFF
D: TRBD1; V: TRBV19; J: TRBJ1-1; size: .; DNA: TGTGCCAGTAGTACCCCCGGGACAGGGCACACTGAAGCTTTCTTT; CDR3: CASSTPGTGHTEAFF
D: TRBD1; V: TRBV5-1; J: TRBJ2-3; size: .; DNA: TGCGCCAGCAGGACGGGACAGGGGCTGGATACGCAGTATTTT; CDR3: CASRTGQGLDTQYF
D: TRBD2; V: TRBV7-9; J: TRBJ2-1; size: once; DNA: TGTGCCAGCAGATTTACCGGGACTAGTGGCAATGAGCAGTTCTTC; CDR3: CASRFTGTSGNEQFF
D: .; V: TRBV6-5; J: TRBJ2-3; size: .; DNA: TGTGCCAGCAGTCTGCGCAGCACAGATACGCAGTATTTT; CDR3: CASSLRSTDTQYF
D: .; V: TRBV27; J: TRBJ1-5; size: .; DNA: TGTGCCAGCAGTTTAATAGGGGATCAGCCCCAGCATTTT; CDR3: CASSLIGDQPQHF
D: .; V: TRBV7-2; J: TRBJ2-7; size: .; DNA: TGTGCCAGCAGCCTTCGGGGGGGACAGGGCGTCTACGAGCAGTACTTC; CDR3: CASSLRGGQGVYEQYF
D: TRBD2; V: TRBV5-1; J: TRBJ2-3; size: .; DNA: TGCGCCAGCAGCCCGGGACTAGCGGGGGGGAGGAGCACAGATACGCAGTATTTT; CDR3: CASSPGLAGGRSTDTQYF
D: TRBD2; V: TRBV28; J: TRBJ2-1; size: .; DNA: TGTGCCAGCACCGGGACTAGCGGGAGCAATGAGCAGTTCTTC; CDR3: CASTGTSGSNEQFF
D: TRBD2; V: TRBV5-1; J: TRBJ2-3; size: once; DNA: TGCGCCACCACCTCTGCTAGCGGGCGAGACACAGATACGCAGTATTTT; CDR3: CATTSASGRDTDTQYF
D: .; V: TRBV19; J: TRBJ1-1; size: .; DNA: TGTGCCAGTAGTCCTGTGGGGCGGAACACTGAAGCTTTCTTT; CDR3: CASSPVGRNTEAFF